This TCR beta chain is drawn from a study of cytomegalovirus exposure and HLA in healthy donors. Overall study findings and caveats: Later, an analysis showed that TCR beta chains associated with HLA were more clonally expanded than others that were equally common. Immune exposure information available was restricted to CMV serostatus. Rare sequences made up most TCRs, while some public TCRs were found in many donors.

Amplification used 60 Vbeta primers and 13 Jbeta primers. TCRdb's copy holds only in-frame clones and misses some; the assay was immunoSEQ multiplex PCR. The data show around 200,000 clones, with under 85% seen just once and 1.6% held by the top ten. While unrecorded immune exposures were likely, the donors were nominally healthy when sampled. On this clone itself: The antigen is undetermined.

Germline V gene sequence: CDR1 MNHNS, CDR2 SASEGT. This CDR3 region has 15 residues. V was clipped by 2 bases and J by 5 bases, with 15 bases between them. The genes are TRBV6-1 and TRBJ2-5; no reliable D call. The TCR originated in a woman aged 18-29 years in good health and CMV-seronegative. The sequencing input was PBMCs. DNA of the CDR3: TGTGCCAGCAGTGAACCGGCCGAGGTGCGGGAGACCCAGTACTTC. This translates into CASSEPAEVRETQYF.